Following are 30 T cell receptor beta chains from one sample sequenced in a study of lymphopenia after photon versus proton radiotherapy. Clones were read by immunoSEQ multiplex PCR, and TCRdb kept only the in-frame ones, dropping some. The sample has about 40,000 clones, under 85% seen once. The sequences come from peripheral blood, collected from a patient treated with proton-based radiotherapy. The receptors stem from a woman in her seventies with pancreatic cancer.

This sequence joins TRBV7-3 and TRBJ2-5; D ambiguous. This CDR3 region has 13 residues. Germline CDR1 is SGHTA and CDR2 is FQGTGA. Trimming pared 5 bases from V and 3 bases from J, leaving 10 bases between. CDR3 nucleotides: TGTGCCAGCAGCCCCTCCGTAAAAGAGACCCAGTACTTC. Protein sequence: CASSPSVKETQYF.

This rearrangement joins TRBV2 to TRBJ1-2; the D is unclear. Germline-derived CDR1 and CDR2 are SNHLY and FYNNEI. V was shortened by 1 base and J by 2 bases, with 5 bases between the two germline ends. The CDR3 consists of 13 residues. As DNA, the CDR3 is TGTGCCAGCAGTGAAGGACGGAACTATGGCTACACCTTC. It codes for CASSEGRNYGYTF.

The rearrangement uses TRBV7-2 and TRBJ2-7; the match to TRBD2 covers 9 bases. The CDR3 is 14 amino acids. The germline gives CDR1 SGHTA, CDR2 FQGNSA. With 7 bases clipped from V and 4 bases from J, the junction kept 8 bases outside the gene matches. CDR3 sequence reads: CASTSLSGGYEQYF. CDR3 DNA sequence: TGTGCCAGCACCTCACTGAGCGGGGGGTACGAGCAGTACTTC.

For the CDR3, the DNA is TGTGCCAGCAGCCAAAGTCGGGCCAACGTCCTGACTTTC. It is translated as CASSQSRANVLTF. The chain couples TRBV7-7 to TRBJ2-6; D is uncertain. Germline CDR1 is SSHAT and CDR2 is FNYEAQ (reference sequence). The germline V and J ends were trimmed by 5 bases and 5 bases, with 7 bases remaining between them. The CDR3 loop spans 13 amino acids.

This rearrangement joins TRBV4-3 to TRBJ2-5; 11 positions agree with TRBD2. The CDR3 runs 18 residues. CDR1 is LGHNA and CDR2 is YSLEER in the germline V gene. J gave up 1 base and V 2 bases, and 9 bases lay outside the gene matches. DNA of the CDR3: TGCGCCAGCAGCCAAAACTTTGGGCTAGCGGGAGGCCAAGAGACCCAGTACTTC. This codes for CASSQNFGLAGGQETQYF.

The chain combines TRBV10-1 with TRBJ1-2, with D maybe TRBD1 (6 bases). The germline gives CDR1 WNHNN, CDR2 SYGVQD (reference sequence). V lost 1 base and J lost 4, with 10 bases in between. The CDR3 has 14 residues. CDR3: CASSELDSVYGYTF. Written as DNA, the CDR3 is TGCGCCAGCAGTGAGTTGGACAGTGTCTATGGCTACACCTTC.

The CDR3 spells CASSFPGGPPGEQFF. The CDR3 nucleotides are TGTGCCAGCAGCTTTCCCGGGGGCCCCCCGGGTGAGCAGTTCTTC. The chain employs TRBV7-9 and TRBJ2-1; D may match TRBD1 or TRBD2 (6 bases each). Germline loops: CDR1 SEHNR, CDR2 FQNEAQ (reference sequence). The CDR3 loop spans 15 amino acids. V gave up 3 bases and J gave up 9 bases, with 18 bases separating them.

This chain connects TRBV29-1 to TRBJ2-7, with TRBD1 as a possible D gene (5 bases). This CDR3 contains 15 residues. Germline V gives CDR1 SQVTM, CDR2 ANQGSEA. V gave up 6 bases and J gave up 4 bases, with 22 bases separating them. CDR3 in DNA: TGCAGCGTCCGATTCGACAGCTTAGGGCGGTACGAGCAGTACTTC. Its translation: CSVRFDSLGRYEQYF.

This clone was counted a single time. The chain combines TRBV6-5 with TRBJ2-7; 14 bases map to TRBD2. From germline, CDR1 is MNHEY and CDR2 SVGAGI. The CDR3 covers 15 residues. The V and J ends lost 2 bases and 6 bases, in that order; junction bases with no gene match: 3. CDR3 sequence: CASSYQGLAGAEQYF. The CDR3 DNA reads TGTGCCAGCAGTTACCAGGGACTAGCGGGAGCCGAGCAGTACTTC.

The rearrangement uses TRBV7-3 and TRBJ2-2; D perhaps matches TRBD2 (7 bases). V lost 3 bases and J lost 5, with 19 bases in between. Per germline, CDR1 SGHTA and CDR2 FQGTGA. This CDR3 is 17 amino acids long. The CDR3 nucleotides read TGTGCCAGCAGCTTGGGGCGGGGGCCCCCGCTTACCGGGGAGCTGTTTTTT. Its translation is CASSLGRGPPLTGELFF.

This clone was observed once. The chain joins TRBV7-2 to TRBJ2-5; 10 bases are a match to TRBD2. In germline, CDR1 is SGHTA, CDR2 FQGNSA. Trimming cost V 5 bases and J 3 bases; bases outside gene matches: 9. The CDR3 spans 16 residues. The CDR3 sequence is CASSPGVAGGEETQYF. The CDR3 region has the DNA TGTGCCAGCAGCCCCGGGGTAGCGGGGGGTGAAGAGACCCAGTACTTC.

This clone came up a few times. The chain uses TRBV18 and TRBJ2-4, with 9 bases identical to TRBD1. This CDR3 contains 14 residues. Trimming took 3 bases from V and 9 from J; bases not matched to a gene: 6. CDR1 and CDR2 from the germline V gene are KGHSH and LQKENI. The CDR3 nucleotides read TGTGCCAGCTCACCGGGGACAGGGAGCAGCATTCAGTACTTC. Translated, it gives CASSPGTGSSIQYF.

This clone has only a few counts. This chain uses TRBV9 with TRBJ2-7; 8 bases line up with TRBD1. Germline trimming cut 2 bases from V and 2 bases from J; bases unmatched to any gene: 9. This CDR3 contains 16 residues. Looked up from germline, CDR1 is SGDLS and CDR2 is YYNGEE. CDR3 amino acids: CASSVNPGTGAYEQYF. CDR3 DNA: TGTGCCAGCAGCGTTAATCCCGGGACAGGCGCCTACGAGCAGTACTTC.

V usage is TRBV7-6 and J usage is TRBJ2-3, with TRBD2 matching 12 bases. The CDR3 consists of 17 residues. Germline V CDR1 and CDR2: SGHVS, FNYEAQ. The trim removed 1 base at V and 3 bases at J, leaving 5 bases unmatched. As DNA, the CDR3 is TGTGCCAGCAGCTTAGGACCAGGGACTAGCGGGACAGATACGCAGTATTTT. Its translation is CASSLGPGTSGTDTQYF. Using reference TRBV7-6 and TRBJ2-3 for the parts outside the CDR3, the full variable domain is GAGVSQSPRYKVTKRGQDVALRCDPISGHVSLYWYRQALGQGPEFLTYFNYEAQQDKSGLPNDRFSAERPEGSISTLTIQRTEQRDSAMYRCASSLGPGTSGTDTQYFGPGTRLTVL.

The V and J genes are TRBV30 and TRBJ1-6; tentative D call: TRBD1 (5 bases). The CDR3 is 17 amino acids. Looked up from germline, CDR1 is GTSNPN and CDR2 is SVGIG (reference sequence). The ends were cut back, 3 bases at V and 0 bases at J, with 15 bases in the middle. The CDR3 here is CAWRIRAVSSYNSPLHF. DNA for the CDR3: TGTGCCTGGAGAATCAGGGCTGTTAGCTCCTATAATTCACCCCTCCACTTT.

This chain connects TRBV11-2 to TRBJ2-7; 7 bases are shared with TRBD1. Germline V gives CDR1 SGHAT, CDR2 FQNNGV. V was pared by 3 bases and J by 2 bases, with 4 bases of the junction left unmatched. The CDR3 contains 14 residues. The DNA of the CDR3 is TGTGCCAGCAGCTTGAGGGACAGCACCTACGAGCAGTACTTC. It translates to CASSLRDSTYEQYF.

This chain connects TRBV4-3 to TRBJ2-7; D is unresolved. The germline CDR1 and CDR2 sequences are LGHNA and YSLEER. The CDR3 is 17 residues long. V dropped 0 bases and J dropped 6 bases, with 21 bases sitting between them. As DNA, the CDR3 is TGCGCCAGCAGCCAAGACAAGGCTGGAGCTCAGGCGTTCGAGCAGTACTTC. This codes for CASSQDKAGAQAFEQYF.

J is TRBJ1-5 and V is TRBV7-2; possible D gene TRBD1, 6 bases. This CDR3 has 13 residues. Germline V gene data show CDR1 as SGHTA and CDR2 as FQGNSA. The V gene lost 3 bases and the J gene lost 7 bases, with 10 bases spanning the gap. DNA for the CDR3: TGTGCCAGCAGCTTCAGGGACAAGCAGCCCCAGCATTTT. Its protein product is CASSFRDKQPQHF.

V and J are TRBV5-4 and TRBJ1-4; 11 bases match TRBD1. The CDR3 length is 15 residues. Germline V gives CDR1 SGHNT, CDR2 YYREEE (reference sequence). After removal of 4 bases from V and 8 bases from J, the junction contained 7 bases not matched to a gene. CDR3 amino acids: CASSPTGTGGEKLFF. DNA for the CDR3: TGTGCCAGCAGCCCAACCGGGACAGGGGGAGAAAAACTGTTTTTT.

The chain joins TRBV28 to TRBJ1-6; tentative D call: TRBD1 (5 bases). CDR1 and CDR2 (germline): MDHEN, SYDVKM. CDR3 length: 12 amino acids. The V end lost 8 bases, the J end lost 13 bases, and 15 bases lay between the germline ends. The CDR3 here is CASGGATSPLHF. The CDR3 nucleotides read TGTGCCAGCGGCGGGGCAACAAGCCCCCTCCACTTT.

This clone came up once. The chain is built from TRBV28 and TRBJ1-5; maybe TRBD1 (6 bases). CDR3 size: 12 residues. Germline values: CDR1 MDHEN, CDR2 SYDVKM. V was trimmed by 7 bases and J by 6 bases, leaving 10 bases between them. DNA for the CDR3: TGTGCCAGCACCTGGGGGCGTCAGCCCCAGCATTTT. Translated: CASTWGRQPQHF.

The chain uses TRBV7-9 and TRBJ2-7; D uncertain. Deletions cut 8 bases from V and 2 bases from J, with 7 bases between. This CDR3 spans 11 amino acids. Germline loops: CDR1 SEHNR, CDR2 FQNEAQ (reference sequence). The CDR3 spells CASVQAYEQYF. In DNA, the CDR3 is TGTGCCAGCGTGCAGGCCTACGAGCAGTACTTC.

The chain combines TRBV5-1 with TRBJ2-5, with 7 bases aligning to TRBD1. With V trimmed by 0 bases and J by 2 bases, 1 base remained unmatched. The CDR3 consists of 14 residues. Germline V gene sequence: CDR1 SGHRS, CDR2 YFSETQ. The CDR3 protein is CASSLEGQQETQYF. CDR3 DNA: TGCGCCAGCAGCTTGGAGGGACAGCAAGAGACCCAGTACTTC.

This clone was detected only a few times. The chain has TRBV6-1 and TRBJ2-3, with 12 bases identical to TRBD2. The CDR3 is 16 amino acids. From germline, CDR1 is MNHNS and CDR2 SASEGT. Trimming at V came to 3 bases and at J to 2 bases, leaving 3 bases not matched to a gene. The DNA of the CDR3 is TGTGCCAGCAGTGATAGACTAGCGGGGGTCACAGATACGCAGTATTTT. Translated: CASSDRLAGVTDTQYF.

The rearrangement joins TRBV7-9 to TRBJ2-7, with TRBD2 matching 7 bases. The CDR3 sequence is 14 residues long. Germline V gene lookup returns CDR1 SEHNR and CDR2 FQNEAQ (reference sequence). V shed 5 bases and J 4 bases; nucleotides not matched to a gene: 8. DNA for the CDR3: TGTGCCAGCAGCAACCTCGGGACTACGTACGAGCAGTACTTC. Its translation is CASSNLGTTYEQYF.

The chain couples TRBV2 to TRBJ1-6, with D unclear. V lost 8 bases and J 1 base, leaving 15 bases between the germline ends. The germline V gene encodes CDR1 SNHLY and CDR2 FYNNEI. The CDR3 runs to 16 residues. The DNA of the CDR3 is TGTGCCAGCTTACTCGCTCTGGGATCCTATAATTCACCCCTCCACTTT. As protein: CASLLALGSYNSPLHF.

The CDR3 region is CAAKSGGVTTDTQYF. The CDR3 nucleotides are TGTGCCGCCAAGTCAGGAGGAGTCACCACAGATACGCAGTATTTT. The rearrangement links TRBV28 to TRBJ2-3, with TRBD2 as a possible D gene (5 bases). The germline V gene has CDR1 MDHEN and CDR2 SYDVKM. The ends were cut back, 11 bases at V and 2 bases at J, with 20 bases in the middle. There are 15 residues in the CDR3.

CDR3 loop: CASSNRLNTEAFF. In DNA form, the CDR3 reads TGTGCCAGCAGCAATAGGTTAAACACTGAAGCTTTCTTT. V gene TRBV11-2 combines with J gene TRBJ1-1; D is ambiguous. CDR1 and CDR2 (germline): SGHAT, FQNNGV. The V gene lost 5 bases and the J gene lost 2 bases, with 9 bases spanning the gap. CDR3 length: 13 residues.

V is TRBV28 and J is TRBJ2-7, with a possible D match to TRBD2 (6 bases). Germline lookup yields CDR1 MDHEN and CDR2 SYDVKM. The CDR3 loop spans 14 amino acids. Between the trimmed V and J ends, which lost 2 bases and 6 bases, there was a span of 14 bases. The CDR3 bases are TGTGCCAGCAGTTTAGTCGGCGGGAAAGGCGAGCAGTACTTC. Translated: CASSLVGGKGEQYF. Full variable domain (missing parts from reference TRBV28 and TRBJ2-7): DVKVTQSSRYLVKRTGEKVFLECVQDMDHENMFWYRQDPGLGLRLIYFSYDVKMKEKGDIPEGYSVSREKKERFSLILESASTNQTSMYLCASSLVGGKGEQYFGPGTRLTVT.

The chain uses TRBV5-4 and TRBJ2-1; possible D gene TRBD2, 5 bases. V shed 0 bases and J shed 1 base, with 5 bases lying between them. This CDR3 has 14 amino acids. Germline CDR1 SGHNT, CDR2 YYREEE (reference sequence). CDR3 sequence: CASSLGGSYNEQFF. The CDR3 nucleotides are TGTGCCAGCAGCTTGGGCGGGTCCTACAATGAGCAGTTCTTC. Using reference TRBV5-4 and TRBJ2-1 for the parts outside the CDR3, the full variable domain is ETGVTQSPTHLIKTRGQQVTLRCSSQSGHNTVSWYQQALGQGPQFIFQYYREEENGRGNFPPRFSGLQFPNYSSELNVNALELDDSALYLCASSLGGSYNEQFFGPGTRLTVL.